The 9 T cell receptor beta chains reported below all come from one sample, sequenced in a study of blood T cell repertoires in COVID-19. Here immunoSEQ multiplex PCR was the method, and the copy in TCRdb shows in-frame clones only, minus some. The data contain about 140,000 clones, around nine tenths of them singletons. The sequenced sample consisted of peripheral blood. The source of these receptors is a woman in her forties with acute or convalescent COVID-19.

V and J are TRBV19 and TRBJ2-3; 8 positions match TRBD2. Germline lookup yields CDR1 LNHDA and CDR2 SQIVND (reference sequence). The J segment lost 1 base and the V segment lost 3 bases, leaving 9 bases of the junction unmatched. The CDR3 sequence is 17 residues long. In nucleotides, the CDR3 is TGTGCCAGTAGTATCGGGGGGGCCGGCCGGGGCACAGATACGCAGTATTTT. Amino acid sequence: CASSIGGAGRGTDTQYF. The full variable domain, in which reference TRBV19 and TRBJ2-3 provide the parts outside the CDR3, is DGGITQSPKYLFRKEGQNVTLSCEQNLNHDAMYWYRQDPGQGLRLIYYSQIVNDFQKGDIAEGYSVSREKKESFPLTVTSAQKNPTAFYLCASSIGGAGRGTDTQYFGPGTRLTVL.

The chain employs TRBV4-1 and TRBJ2-1; the match to TRBD2 covers 8 bases. This CDR3 is built from 16 residues. CDR1 is MGHRA and CDR2 is YSYEKL in the germline V gene. V dropped 3 bases and J dropped 7; count of bases not matched to a gene: 11. This CDR3 reads CASSQGGFGRGNEQFF. For the CDR3, the DNA is TGCGCCAGCAGCCAGGGGGGCTTCGGGAGGGGGAATGAGCAGTTCTTC.

V usage is TRBV30 and J usage is TRBJ1-2; D ambiguous. V lost 8 bases, J lost 4 bases, and 8 bases lay in between. The CDR3 extends over 10 amino acids. Germline lookup yields CDR1 GTSNPN and CDR2 SVGIG (reference sequence). CDR3 coding DNA: TGTGCCACCGCAGGCTATGGCTACACCTTC. Protein: CATAGYGYTF.

V is TRBV11-2 and J is TRBJ1-2; 7 positions agree with TRBD1. The germline V gene has CDR1 SGHAT and CDR2 FQNNGV. The length of the CDR3 is 13 residues. Unmatched junction bases numbered 5, after V lost 5 bases and J lost 5 bases. The CDR3 sequence is CASSPGQLYGYTF. The CDR3 bases are TGTGCCAGCAGCCCGGGACAGCTTTATGGCTACACCTTC.

This clone was recorded a few times. The genes are TRBV7-2 and TRBJ2-2, with a weak D call TRBD2 (6 bases). V lost 5 bases, J lost 6 bases, and 13 bases lay in between. Germline V gene lookup returns CDR1 SGHTA and CDR2 FQGNSA. The CDR3 consists of 14 residues. The CDR3 DNA follows: TGTGCCAGCAGCCCTGGAGGGACGTCCGGGGAGCTGTTTTTT. Translated: CASSPGGTSGELFF.

The chain couples TRBV5-1 to TRBJ1-2, with 9 bases fitting TRBD1. The CDR3 loop spans 13 amino acids. CDR1 and CDR2 from the germline V gene are SGHRS and YFSETQ. After removal of 4 bases from V and 5 bases from J, the junction contained 3 bases not matched to a gene. CDR3 in amino acids: CASSTGQGYGYTF. The CDR3 DNA is TGCGCCAGCAGCACGGGACAGGGATATGGCTACACCTTC.

The chain employs TRBV7-3 and TRBJ2-7; TRBD2 is a possible D gene (7 bases). V gave up 5 bases and J gave up 2 bases, with 13 bases separating them. The V gene's germline CDR1 is SGHTA and CDR2 FQGTGA. This CDR3 has 14 amino acids. The CDR3 DNA reads TGTGCCAGCAGCCCCAGGGGAGGGGCCTACGAGCAGTACTTC. Encoded protein: CASSPRGGAYEQYF.

CDR3 sequence: CASSFITGGALFDTQYF. The CDR3 DNA reads as TGTGCCAGCAGTTTTATTACCGGGGGGGCTCTTTTTGATACGCAGTATTTT. This rearrangement joins TRBV28 to TRBJ2-3, with 8 positions matching TRBD2. With 3 bases clipped from V and 6 bases from J, the junction kept 14 bases outside the gene matches. This CDR3 has 17 amino acids. The germline V gene has CDR1 MDHEN and CDR2 SYDVKM.

CDR3 in amino acids: CASSLQYRAYTGELFF. CDR3 nucleotide sequence: TGTGCCAGCAGTCTACAGTACAGGGCTTACACCGGGGAGCTGTTTTTT. The rearrangement links TRBV2 to TRBJ2-2, with D perhaps matching TRBD1 (6 bases). The CDR3 is 16 residues long. Germline V lookup: CDR1 SNHLY, CDR2 FYNNEI. With 5 bases removed from V and 3 bases from J, the gap between germline ends came to 16 bases.